The source of this T cell receptor beta chain is a study of T cells in narcolepsy. Background on the study: Healthy controls were enrolled alongside patients with narcolepsy type 1 or type 2. General study findings and limits: Healthy controls reportedly lacked the autoreactive clonotypes serially found in patients' blood. Some memory CD4+ repertoires had no autoreactive clone sequences. HCRT-specific and TRIB2-specific autoreactive clonotypes appeared among same-patient CSF and blood CD4+ clonotypes.

Comment on this clone: Its matching antigen is unknown.

Sequencing was performed with immunoSEQ multiplex PCR; in TCRdb, only in-frame clones are kept and a portion is missing. The sample lists tens of thousands of clones, 78% occurring once. V lost 3 bases and J lost 10; bases outside the gene matches: 10. The germline V gene has CDR1 SGHRS and CDR2 YFSETQ. This CDR3 region has 15 residues. V and J are TRBV5-1 and TRBJ1-6; TRBD1 matches 7 bases. Material: CD45RA- memory CD4+ T cells from PBMCs. This clonotype was sampled from a human donor with narcolepsy. CDR3 sequence reads: CASSSRDSVTSPLHF. In nucleotides, the CDR3 is TGCGCCAGCAGCTCCCGGGACAGTGTTACCTCACCCCTCCACTTT.